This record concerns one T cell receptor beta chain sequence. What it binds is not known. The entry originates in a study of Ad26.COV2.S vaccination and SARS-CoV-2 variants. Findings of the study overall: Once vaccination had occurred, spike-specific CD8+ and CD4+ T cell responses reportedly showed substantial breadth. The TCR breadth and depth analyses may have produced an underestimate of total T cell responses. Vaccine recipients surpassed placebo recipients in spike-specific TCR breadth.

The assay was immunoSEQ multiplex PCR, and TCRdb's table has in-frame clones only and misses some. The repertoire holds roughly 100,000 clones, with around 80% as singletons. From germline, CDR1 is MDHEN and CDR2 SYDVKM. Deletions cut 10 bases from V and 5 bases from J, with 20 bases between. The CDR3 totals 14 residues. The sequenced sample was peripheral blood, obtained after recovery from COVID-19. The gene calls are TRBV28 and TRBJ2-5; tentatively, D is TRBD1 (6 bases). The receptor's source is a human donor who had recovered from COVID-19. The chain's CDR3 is CANNRVDEVETQYF. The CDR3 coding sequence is TGTGCCAACAACAGGGTAGATGAGGTGGAGACCCAGTACTTC. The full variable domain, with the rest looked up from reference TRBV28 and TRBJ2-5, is DVKVTQSSRYLVKRTGEKVFLECVQDMDHENMFWYRQDPGLGLRLIYFSYDVKMKEKGDIPEGYSVSREKKERFSLILESASTNQTSMYLCANNRVDEVETQYFGPGTRLLVL.